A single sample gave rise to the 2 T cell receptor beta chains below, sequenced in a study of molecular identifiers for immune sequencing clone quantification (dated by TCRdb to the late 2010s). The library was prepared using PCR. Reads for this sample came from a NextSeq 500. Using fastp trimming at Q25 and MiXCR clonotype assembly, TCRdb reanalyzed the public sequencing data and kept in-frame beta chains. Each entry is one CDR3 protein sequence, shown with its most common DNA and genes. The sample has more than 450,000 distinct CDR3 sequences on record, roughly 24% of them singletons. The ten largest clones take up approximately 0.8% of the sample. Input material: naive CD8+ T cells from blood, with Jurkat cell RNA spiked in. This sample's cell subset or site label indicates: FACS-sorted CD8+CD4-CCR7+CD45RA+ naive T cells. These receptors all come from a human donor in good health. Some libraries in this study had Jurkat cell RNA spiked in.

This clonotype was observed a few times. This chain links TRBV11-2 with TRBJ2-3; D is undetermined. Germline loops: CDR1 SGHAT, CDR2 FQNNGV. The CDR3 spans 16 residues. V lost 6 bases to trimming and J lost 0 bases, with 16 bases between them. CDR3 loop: CASRDGFYPSTDTQYF. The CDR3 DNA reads TGTGCCAGCAGGGACGGGTTCTACCCGAGCACAGATACGCAGTATTTT.

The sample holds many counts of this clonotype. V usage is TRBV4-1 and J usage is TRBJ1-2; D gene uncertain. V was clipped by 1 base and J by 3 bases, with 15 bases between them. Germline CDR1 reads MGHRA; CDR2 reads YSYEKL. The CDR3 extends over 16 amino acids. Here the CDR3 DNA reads TGCGCCAGCAGCCAAGCAGAGAACAGCGAGTACTATGGCTACACCTTC. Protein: CASSQAENSEYYGYTF.